These 32 T cell receptor beta chains originate from one sample sequenced in a study of cytomegalovirus exposure and HLA in healthy donors. A multiplex PCR was run with 60 Vbeta primers and 13 Jbeta primers. The repertoire was sequenced with immunoSEQ multiplex PCR; TCRdb's copy has only in-frame clones and lacks some. The sample includes about 160,000 clones, about 80% of them seen just once. Sequencing input: PBMCs. The source is a man younger than 40 in good health and CMV-seropositive.

The gene calls are TRBV5-1 and TRBJ1-3, with D possibly matching TRBD1 (6 bases). This CDR3 has 14 amino acids. Germline-derived CDR1 and CDR2 are SGHRS and YFSETQ. V lost 4 bases and J lost 8, with 16 bases in between. DNA for the CDR3: TGCGCCAGCAGCCTAGGACAGACAAAGGACACCATATATTTT. The encoded protein is CASSLGQTKDTIYF.

CDR3 protein: CASSRGASTDTQYF. CDR3 bases: TGCGCCAGCAGCAGAGGAGCCAGCACAGATACGCAGTATTTT. The rearrangement joins TRBV5-1 to TRBJ2-3; D gene unclear. V lost 4 bases and J 0 bases, leaving 9 bases between the germline ends. Per the germline V gene, CDR1 is SGHRS and CDR2 is YFSETQ. The CDR3 extends over 14 amino acids.

The table lists this clone with a few counts. The CDR3 is CAISESELRETQYF. In DNA form, the CDR3 reads TGTGCCATCAGTGAGTCTGAGTTGCGGGAGACCCAGTACTTC. This chain uses TRBV10-3 with TRBJ2-5, with D unclear. Trimming stripped 0 bases from V and 5 bases from J, with 10 bases between. CDR1 is ENHRY, CDR2 SYGVKD, per germline. CDR3 size: 14 residues.

V usage is TRBV6-5 and J usage is TRBJ2-3, with D hard to call. The CDR3 consists of 12 residues. Germline lookup yields CDR1 MNHEY and CDR2 SVGAGI. Trimming left V 6 bases short and J 3 bases short, with 7 bases between. CDR3 sequence: CASRGETDTQYF. For the CDR3, the DNA is TGTGCCAGCAGGGGCGAGACAGATACGCAGTATTTT.

V and J are TRBV4-1 and TRBJ1-1, with 7 bases fitting TRBD1. CDR3 size: 12 residues. Per germline, CDR1 MGHRA and CDR2 YSYEKL. The V and J ends lost 4 bases and 6 bases, in that order; junction bases with no gene match: 2. The CDR3 reads CASSPGTAEAFF. The CDR3 bases are TGCGCCAGCAGCCCCGGGACAGCTGAAGCTTTCTTT.

The J gene is TRBJ2-7, the V gene TRBV7-9; 7 nucleotides match TRBD1. J lost 3 bases, V lost 5 bases, and 7 bases had no gene match. This CDR3 has 14 amino acids. The germline V gene encodes CDR1 SEHNR and CDR2 FQNEAQ (reference sequence). CDR3 sequence (DNA): TGTGCCAGCAGCCCGACAGGGATCATCTACGAGCAGTACTTC. Amino acid sequence: CASSPTGIIYEQYF.

The genes are TRBV5-1 and TRBJ2-7; D is perhaps TRBD1 (6 bases). This CDR3 is 15 amino acids long. CDR1 and CDR2 (germline): SGHRS, YFSETQ. Trimming left V 3 bases short and J 0 bases short, with 13 bases between. The CDR3 here is CASSYLDSFSYEQYF. For the CDR3, the DNA is TGCGCCAGCAGCTACCTGGACAGCTTCTCCTACGAGCAGTACTTC.

The chain has TRBV28 and TRBJ1-2; D is uncertain. The CDR3 has 13 amino acids. Trimming left V 11 bases short and J 5 bases short, with 18 bases between. CDR1 and CDR2 from the germline V gene are MDHEN and SYDVKM. The CDR3 coding sequence is TGTGCCGCCTCACGAGCGGCAGTATATGGCTACACCTTC. Amino acids: CAASRAAVYGYTF.

The chain joins TRBV28 to TRBJ1-1; D unclear. CDR1 and CDR2 from the germline V gene are MDHEN and SYDVKM. CDR3 size: 12 residues. V was clipped by 3 bases and J by 4 bases, with 6 bases between them. The chain's CDR3 is CASSFEGTEAFF. DNA of the CDR3: TGTGCCAGCAGTTTTGAGGGCACTGAAGCTTTCTTT.

The rearrangement joins TRBV5-1 to TRBJ2-5; 12 bases are a match to TRBD2. V lost 4 bases to trimming and J lost 1 base; unmatched junction nucleotides: 5. The CDR3 has 16 residues. Germline V lookup: CDR1 SGHRS, CDR2 YFSETQ. For the CDR3, the DNA is TGCGCCAGCAGCCCCGGACTAGCGGGGAGCCAAGAGACCCAGTACTTC. It yields the protein CASSPGLAGSQETQYF.

V gene TRBV28 combines with J gene TRBJ1-6; TRBD1 aligns across 9 bases. Per germline, CDR1 MDHEN and CDR2 SYDVKM. The V gene end was trimmed by 3 bases and the J gene end by 9 bases; junction bases not matched to a gene: 6. This CDR3 is built from 15 residues. In DNA form, the CDR3 reads TGTGCCAGCAGTTTCACAGGGGGCAATGGTTCACCCCTCCACTTT. Translating it yields CASSFTGGNGSPLHF.

The V and J genes are TRBV5-6 and TRBJ1-6; 8 nucleotides agree with TRBD1. The germline V gene encodes CDR1 SGHDT and CDR2 YYEEEE. The trim removed 5 bases at V and 10 bases at J, leaving 11 bases unmatched. This CDR3 spans 15 amino acids. The CDR3 sequence: CASRTDRAHGSPLHF. CDR3 DNA sequence: TGTGCCAGCAGAACGGACAGGGCGCACGGCTCACCCCTCCACTTT.

This sequence joins TRBV15 and TRBJ2-5, with a weak D call TRBD1 (6 bases). The V gene's germline CDR1 is LNHNV and CDR2 YYDKDF (reference sequence). Trimming removed 0 bases from V and 4 bases from J, with 12 bases in between. The CDR3 is made up of 15 amino acids. CDR3 loop: CATSREAGATETQYF. The DNA of the CDR3 is TGTGCCACCAGCAGAGAGGCAGGGGCTACAGAGACCCAGTACTTC.

The rearrangement links TRBV25-1 to TRBJ1-5; weak D call: TRBD1 (6 bases). This CDR3 contains 13 residues. Germline assignment: CDR1 MGHDK and CDR2 SYGVNS. The V end lost 10 bases, the J end lost 3 bases, and 13 bases lay between the germline ends. The CDR3 nucleotides are TGTGCCATAAACAGGGAGAACAATCAGCCCCAGCATTTT. Its translation is CAINRENNQPQHF.

This chain uses TRBV18 with TRBJ1-5, with TRBD1 as a possible D gene (5 bases). Germline CDR1 KGHSH, CDR2 LQKENI. The CDR3 has 14 amino acids. Trimming removed 3 bases at V and 3 bases at J, with 9 bases between. This chain's CDR3 is CASSPRRDNQPQHF. The CDR3 DNA is TGTGCCAGCTCACCTCGCAGGGACAATCAGCCCCAGCATTTT.

Only a few counts were recorded for this clone. The chain carries TRBV2 and TRBJ1-2; D unresolved. V was pared by 1 base and J by 4 bases, with 4 bases between. Germline CDR1 and CDR2: SNHLY and FYNNEI. This CDR3 spans 12 amino acids. DNA of the CDR3: TGTGCCAGCAGTGAAGACAGCTATGGCTACACCTTC. Translating gives CASSEDSYGYTF.

CDR3 DNA: TGTGCCAGCAGCTTAGTTACGGGGGTGTCACCCCTCCACTTT. It yields the protein CASSLVTGVSPLHF. The chain joins TRBV7-9 to TRBJ1-6; maybe TRBD1 (5 bases). Trimming shortened V by 1 base and J by 10 bases, and 11 bases separated the two germline ends. Germline V lookup: CDR1 SEHNR, CDR2 FQNEAQ (reference sequence). The length of the CDR3 is 14 residues.

The rearrangement links TRBV25-1 to TRBJ1-1; 12 bases line up with TRBD1. The CDR3 length is 14 residues. The ends lost 3 bases at V and 10 bases at J; junction bases unmatched: 6. The germline V gene has CDR1 MGHDK and CDR2 SYGVNS. The CDR3 bases are TGTGCCAGCAGTGACCAGGGACAGGGGGCGATAGCTTTCTTT. Its protein product is CASSDQGQGAIAFF.

This sequence joins TRBV19 and TRBJ1-5; weak D call: TRBD1 (6 bases). CDR3 length equals 14 residues. In germline, CDR1 is LNHDA, CDR2 SQIVND (reference sequence). V shed 6 bases and J shed 0 bases, with 9 bases lying between them. The CDR3 loop is CASRKGDSNQPQHF. The CDR3 region has the DNA TGTGCCAGTAGAAAGGGGGATAGCAATCAGCCCCAGCATTTT.

The genes are TRBV7-2 and TRBJ2-7, with a weak D call TRBD1 (6 bases). The germline V and J ends were trimmed by 1 base and 2 bases, with 12 bases remaining between them. This CDR3 has 15 residues. Germline V gives CDR1 SGHTA, CDR2 FQGNSA. The DNA of the CDR3 is TGTGCCAGCAGCTTAGATGGGACACCGACCTACGAGCAGTACTTC. Translating gives CASSLDGTPTYEQYF.

The V gene is TRBV7-9, the J gene TRBJ2-1, with TRBD2 matching 14 bases. Trimming cost V 8 bases and J 6 bases; bases outside gene matches: 9. This CDR3 contains 16 residues. Germline loops: CDR1 SEHNR, CDR2 FQNEAQ (reference sequence). The CDR3 bases are TGTGCCAGCCGATGGGGGACTAGCGGGGGTCTCAATGAGCAGTTCTTC. Its protein is CASRWGTSGGLNEQFF.

V gene TRBV4-1 combines with J gene TRBJ2-6; tentatively, D is TRBD2 (5 bases). From germline, CDR1 is MGHRA and CDR2 YSYEKL. The germline V and J ends were trimmed by 4 bases and 0 bases, with 7 bases remaining between them. This CDR3 contains 15 residues. CDR3 in DNA: TGCGCCAGCAGCCTCCGGGGCTCTGGGGCCAACGTCCTGACTTTC. It encodes CASSLRGSGANVLTF.

This clone appeared once. The chain uses TRBV28 and TRBJ1-1; D is perhaps TRBD1 (6 bases). The CDR3 has 19 residues. Trimming cost V 5 bases and J 0 bases, with 25 bases left between them. Looked up from germline, CDR1 is MDHEN and CDR2 is SYDVKM. CDR3 sequence: CASSLGPRTALFLNTEAFF. CDR3 in DNA: TGTGCCAGCAGTCTGGGGCCCCGGACAGCCCTTTTTTTGAACACTGAAGCTTTCTTT.

V usage is TRBV4-1 and J usage is TRBJ2-7; 10 bases are shared with TRBD1. This CDR3 comprises 17 residues. After removal of 4 bases from V and 1 base from J, the junction contained 10 bases not matched to a gene. Germline CDR1 MGHRA, CDR2 YSYEKL. The CDR3: CASSPLTGGGESYEQYF. CDR3 in DNA: TGCGCCAGCAGCCCGCTGACAGGGGGCGGCGAGTCCTACGAGCAGTACTTC.

The rearrangement uses TRBV5-4 and TRBJ2-1; the match to TRBD2 covers 10 bases. CDR3 length: 15 amino acids. Germline assignment: CDR1 SGHNT and CDR2 YYREEE (reference sequence). V shed 4 bases and J 4 bases; nucleotides not matched to a gene: 5. DNA for the CDR3: TGTGCCAGCAGCAGTACTAGCGGGAAATACAATGAGCAGTTCTTC. This codes for CASSSTSGKYNEQFF.

This rearrangement joins TRBV9 to TRBJ2-7; TRBD1 matches 7 bases. There are 15 residues in the CDR3. Germline values: CDR1 SGDLS, CDR2 YYNGEE. V shed 0 bases, J shed 3 bases, and the junction held 6 bases outside the gene matches. In DNA, the CDR3 is TGTGCCAGCAGCGTAGCCGGGACAGCTCACTACGAGCAGTACTTC. Protein: CASSVAGTAHYEQYF.

The DNA for the CDR3 is TGTGCCAGCAGTGAAAAGGTTAGCGGGGAAGTTAGCACAGATACGCAGTATTTT. It encodes CASSEKVSGEVSTDTQYF. The V gene is TRBV25-1, the J gene TRBJ2-3, with 8 positions matching TRBD2. The V gene's germline CDR1 is MGHDK and CDR2 SYGVNS. The CDR3 has 18 amino acids. The trim removed 2 bases at V and 0 bases at J, leaving 10 bases unmatched.

V usage is TRBV19 and J usage is TRBJ1-3, with 8 bases lining up with TRBD1. V lost 7 bases, J lost 0 bases, and 8 bases stayed unmatched. Germline V CDR1 and CDR2: LNHDA, SQIVND (reference sequence). The CDR3 has 16 residues. CDR3 DNA sequence: TGTGCCAGTACTCGACAGGGGATTGGCTCTGGAAACACCATATATTTT. Amino acids: CASTRQGIGSGNTIYF.

V usage is TRBV6-5 and J usage is TRBJ2-7; 10 nucleotides agree with TRBD1. CDR1 and CDR2 (germline): MNHEY, SVGAGI. There are 15 residues in the CDR3. Trimming removed 5 bases from V and 7 bases from J; junction bases left unmatched: 11. CDR3 nucleotide sequence: TGTGCCAGCAGTGCAACCGGGACAGGGGTCTGGGAGCAGTACTTC. This translates into CASSATGTGVWEQYF.

The V and J genes are TRBV9 and TRBJ2-3; D is unclear. The CDR3 consists of 15 residues. Germline CDR1 reads SGDLS; CDR2 reads YYNGEE. V dropped 0 bases and J dropped 4 bases, with 12 bases sitting between them. This CDR3 is CASSVALLGSDTQYF. CDR3 DNA: TGTGCCAGCAGCGTAGCTCTGCTCGGGTCAGATACGCAGTATTTT.

The CDR3 DNA reads TGTGCCAGCAGGGGGGGACAAGTCCCAGCGGGAGCCCTCCACTTT. Residues: CASRGGQVPAGALHF. V usage is TRBV28 and J usage is TRBJ1-6, with D possibly matching TRBD1 (6 bases). The germline V gene has CDR1 MDHEN and CDR2 SYDVKM. V shed 6 bases and J shed 14 bases, with 23 bases lying between them. This CDR3 has 15 residues. Looking up the rest from reference TRBV28 and TRBJ1-6 gives the full variable domain: DVKVTQSSRYLVKRTGEKVFLECVQDMDHENMFWYRQDPGLGLRLIYFSYDVKMKEKGDIPEGYSVSREKKERFSLILESASTNQTSMYLCASRGGQVPAGALHFGNGTRLTVT.

CDR3 in amino acids: CASTGGAVTDTQYF. CDR3 nucleotide sequence: TGTGCCAGCACCGGGGGAGCCGTCACAGATACGCAGTATTTT. The chain employs TRBV2 and TRBJ2-3; D is possibly TRBD2 (6 bases). Between the trimmed V and J ends, which lost 7 bases and 2 bases, there was a span of 13 bases. This CDR3 comprises 14 residues. Germline loops: CDR1 SNHLY, CDR2 FYNNEI. The full variable domain, with the rest looked up from reference TRBV2 and TRBJ2-3, is EPEVTQTPSHQVTQMGQEVILRCVPISNHLYFYWYRQILGQKVEFLVSFYNNEISEKSEIFDDQFSVERPDGSNFTLKIRSTKLEDSAMYFCASTGGAVTDTQYFGPGTRLTVL.